Below, one TCR beta chain is given with its context. The antigen it recognizes is unknown. The sample holds no much larger clone one base away, and base qualities are not on file. The CDR3, from cysteine to phenylalanine, totals 17 residues. Only the CDR3 portion is preserved as DNA: 51 bases, with reading frame beginning at the first base. The germline V gene encodes CDR1 SGDLS and CDR2 YYNGEE. A distance of 19 bases separates the germline ends of V and J, which lose 4 bases and 0 bases respectively. This sample was included in a study of T cell responses to AZD1222 COVID-19 vaccine (dated by TCRdb to the early 2020s). With respect to the entire study: AZD1222 recipients whose second dose came at about 4 weeks and those whose second dose came at about 12 weeks were combined into one group, since spike-specific TCR depth and breadth did not differ between the two schedules. A total of approximately 250 trial participants underwent TCR sequencing, of whom more than 200 had received two doses of AZD1222 and some 25 had received two doses of the MenACWY control vaccine. Trial participants were enrolled by age into 18-55, 56-69 and 70-plus year subgroups, with around 150, 28 and 57 TCR-sequenced participants respectively.

The CDR3 regions of human TCRbeta chains were subjected to immunosequencing. Turning to the authors' computational methods: Repertoire TCRs were checked for matches against a reference library of SARS-CoV-2-specific TCRs that had been generated using the MIRA antigen-specificity platform. Breadth was defined as the fraction of unique TCRs that were SARS-CoV-2-associated, and depth was defined as the fraction of total T cells that were SARS-CoV-2-associated. Using the MIRA data, each spike-specific TCR was assigned both to the spike region to which the TCR was reactive and to a CD4 or CD8 class. Log10-transformed breadth and depth values were compared by one-way ANOVA with Sidak's multiple comparisons tests. TCRdb mirrors the immuneACCESS table, restricted to in-frame sequences. Some clones are absent from its copies; in checked studies, under half trace to an unresolved V gene, and the reason for the others is unknown. V, J and clone size derive from that table, while D and trimming were established from the DNA sequence. Recorded for this sample are about 88,000 clones; roughly nine tenths of them occurred a single time. The ten largest account for less than 2.5% of the sample.

The intended sense of this specimen's time point label: baseline before first vaccination. Vaccinee samples came from UK trials COV001 and COV002, including a single-blind randomized controlled phase 2/3 trial of AZD1222 (ChAdOx1 nCoV-19) in healthy adults. For TCRbeta chain sequencing, PBMC samples were collected from trial participants at day 0 and at day 28 after the second dose. What the study reported, not specific to this receptor: Reportedly, almost half of the unique spike-specific TCRs recognized epitopes lying outside the regions that are mutated in the B.1.351 and B.1.1.7 variants. In the small 56-69-year group, the increase in depth fell short of significance, most likely because of low power. Participants were mostly white British and included more females than males, and it was suggested by the authors that clonal diversity may have been underestimated. Only five to seven AZD1222 recipients were SARS-CoV-2 seropositive at baseline, limiting conclusions about previously exposed vaccinees. After two AZD1222 doses, spike-specific TCR breadth and depth were significantly higher than at day 0 and than in MenACWY recipients. Vaccine-associated CD4 TCRs spanned the whole spike protein, with dominant responses in regions 160-218 and 743-854. Because no day 14 peak-response samples were available, repertoires were characterized only after the peak T cell response.

The sequence came from an adult in good health. The material sequenced was peripheral blood, taken on day 0 of AZD1222 vaccination. Recombination connected TRBV9 to TRBJ1-1; a tentative D match to TRBD1 spans 6 bases. The CDR3 here reads CASSPPRGEGVNTEAFF. The DNA sequence reads TGTGCCAGCAGCCCCCCCCGGGGAGAGGGGGTGAACACTGAAGCTTTCTTT.